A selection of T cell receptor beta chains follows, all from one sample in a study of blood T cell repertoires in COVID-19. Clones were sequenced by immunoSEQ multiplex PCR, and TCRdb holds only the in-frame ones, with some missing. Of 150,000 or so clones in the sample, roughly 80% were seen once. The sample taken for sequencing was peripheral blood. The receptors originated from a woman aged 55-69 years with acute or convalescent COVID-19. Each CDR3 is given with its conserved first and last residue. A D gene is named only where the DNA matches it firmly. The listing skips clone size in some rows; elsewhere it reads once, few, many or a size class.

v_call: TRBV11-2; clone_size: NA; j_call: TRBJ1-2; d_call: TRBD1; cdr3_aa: CASSPDRGTETF; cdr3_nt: TGTGCCAGCAGCCCGGACAGGGGGACAGAAACCTTC
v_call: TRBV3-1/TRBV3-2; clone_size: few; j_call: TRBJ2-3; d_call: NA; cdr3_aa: CASSQERGHRSTDTQYF; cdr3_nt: TGTGCCAGCAGCCAAGAGAGGGGACACCGAAGCACAGATACGCAGTATTTT
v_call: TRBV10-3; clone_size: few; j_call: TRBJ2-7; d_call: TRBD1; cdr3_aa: CAITTGGIGEQYF; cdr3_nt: TGTGCCATCACCACAGGGGGGATAGGGGAGCAGTACTTC
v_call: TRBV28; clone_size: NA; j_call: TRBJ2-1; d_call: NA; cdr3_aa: CASSTQGNEQFF; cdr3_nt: TGTGCCAGCAGTACCCAGGGAAATGAGCAGTTCTTC
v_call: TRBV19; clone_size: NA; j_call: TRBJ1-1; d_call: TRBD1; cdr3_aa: CASNLEGQGAFF; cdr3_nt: TGTGCCAGTAACCTGGAGGGACAGGGGGCTTTCTTT
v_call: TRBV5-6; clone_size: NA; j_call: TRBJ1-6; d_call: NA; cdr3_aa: CASSLGDSPLHF; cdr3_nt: TGTGCCAGCAGCTTAGGAGATTCACCCCTCCACTTT
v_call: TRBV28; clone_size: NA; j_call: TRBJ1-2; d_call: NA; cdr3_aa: CASSRAGIYGYTF; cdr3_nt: TGTGCCAGCAGTCGCGCGGGGATCTATGGCTACACCTTC
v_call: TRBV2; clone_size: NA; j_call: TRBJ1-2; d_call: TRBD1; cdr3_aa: CASRGTGRGYGYTF; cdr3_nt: TGTGCCAGCAGGGGGACAGGGAGGGGATATGGCTACACCTTC
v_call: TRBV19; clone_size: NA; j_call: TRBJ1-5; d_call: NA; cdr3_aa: CASSAEGFSNQPQHF; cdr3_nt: TGTGCCAGTAGTGCCGAGGGATTTAGCAATCAGCCCCAGCATTTT
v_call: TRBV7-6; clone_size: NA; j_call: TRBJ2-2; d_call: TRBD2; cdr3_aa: CASSSIAGMDTGELFF; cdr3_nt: TGTGCCAGCAGCTCCATAGCGGGTATGGACACCGGGGAGCTGTTTTTT
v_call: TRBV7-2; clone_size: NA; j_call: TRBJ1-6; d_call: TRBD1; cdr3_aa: CASSLFAGGDSPLHF; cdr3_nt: TGTGCCAGCAGCTTATTCGCAGGGGGCGATTCACCCCTCCACTTT
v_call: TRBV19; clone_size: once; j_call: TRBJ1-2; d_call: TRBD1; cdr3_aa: CASSTTGGTIYGYTF; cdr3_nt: TGTGCCAGTAGTACGACAGGGGGGACGATCTATGGCTACACCTTC
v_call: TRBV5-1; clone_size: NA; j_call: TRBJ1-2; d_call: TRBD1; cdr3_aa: CASSLAPGGNYGYTF; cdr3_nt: TGCGCCAGCAGCTTGGCGCCAGGGGGCAACTATGGCTACACCTTC
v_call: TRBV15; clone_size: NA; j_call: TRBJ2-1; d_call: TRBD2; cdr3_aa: CATSRAGGEQFF; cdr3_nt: TGTGCCACCAGCAGAGCGGGAGGGGAGCAGTTCTTC
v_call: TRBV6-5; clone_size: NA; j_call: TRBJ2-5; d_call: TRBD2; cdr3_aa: CASTMRAGGWETQYF; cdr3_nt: TGTGCCAGCACCATGCGCGCGGGGGGTTGGGAGACCCAGTACTTC
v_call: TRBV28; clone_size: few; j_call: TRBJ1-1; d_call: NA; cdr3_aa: CASSLRQQTEAFF; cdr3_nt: TGTGCCAGCAGTTTGAGACAGCAGACTGAAGCTTTCTTT